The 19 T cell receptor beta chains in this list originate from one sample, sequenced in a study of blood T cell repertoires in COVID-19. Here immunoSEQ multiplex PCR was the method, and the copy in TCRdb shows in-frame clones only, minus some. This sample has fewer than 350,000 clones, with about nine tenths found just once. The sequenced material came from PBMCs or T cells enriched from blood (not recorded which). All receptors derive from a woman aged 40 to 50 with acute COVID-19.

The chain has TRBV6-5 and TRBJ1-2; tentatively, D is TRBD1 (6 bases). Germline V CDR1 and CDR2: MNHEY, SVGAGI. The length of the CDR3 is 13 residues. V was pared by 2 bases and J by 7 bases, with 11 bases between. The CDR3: CASSYMGAGGYTF. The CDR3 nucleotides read TGTGCCAGCAGTTACATGGGGGCAGGTGGCTACACCTTC.

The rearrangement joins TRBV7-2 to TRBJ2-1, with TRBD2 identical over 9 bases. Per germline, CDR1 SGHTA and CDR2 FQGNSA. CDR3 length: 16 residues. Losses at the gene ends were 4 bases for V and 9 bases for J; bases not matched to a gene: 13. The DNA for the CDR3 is TGTGCCAGCAGCTCTTATTTGGCGGGGGGGCGTAGTGAGCAGTTCTTC. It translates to CASSSYLAGGRSEQFF.

CDR3 amino acids: CASSLRRGNNEQFF. Written as DNA, the CDR3 is TGTGCCAGCAGTTTGCGGCGGGGGAACAATGAGCAGTTCTTC. This chain uses TRBV28 with TRBJ2-1; the match to TRBD2 covers 7 bases. The CDR3 runs 14 residues. V was pared by 3 bases and J by 5 bases, with 4 bases of the junction left unmatched. From germline, CDR1 is MDHEN and CDR2 SYDVKM.

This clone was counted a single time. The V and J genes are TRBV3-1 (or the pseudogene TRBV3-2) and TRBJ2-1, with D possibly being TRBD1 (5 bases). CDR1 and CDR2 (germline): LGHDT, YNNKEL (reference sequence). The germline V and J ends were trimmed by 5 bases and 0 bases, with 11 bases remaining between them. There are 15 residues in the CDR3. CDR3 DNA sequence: TGTGCCAGCAGCTCAACTGACAGCTCCTACAATGAGCAGTTCTTC. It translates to CASSSTDSSYNEQFF.

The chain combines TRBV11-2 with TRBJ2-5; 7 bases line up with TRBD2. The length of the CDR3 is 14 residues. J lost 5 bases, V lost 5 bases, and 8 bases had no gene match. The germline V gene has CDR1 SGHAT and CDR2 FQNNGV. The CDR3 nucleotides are TGTGCCAGCAGCCCCGGGGGGTGGGGGGAGACCCAGTACTTC. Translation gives CASSPGGWGETQYF.

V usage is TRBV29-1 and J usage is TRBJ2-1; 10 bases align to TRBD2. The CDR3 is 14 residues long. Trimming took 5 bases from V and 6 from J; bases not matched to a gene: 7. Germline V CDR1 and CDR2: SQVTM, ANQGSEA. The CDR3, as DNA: TGCAGCGTTTGTCGGCTAGCGGGAGTCAATGAGCAGTTCTTC. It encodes CSVCRLAGVNEQFF.

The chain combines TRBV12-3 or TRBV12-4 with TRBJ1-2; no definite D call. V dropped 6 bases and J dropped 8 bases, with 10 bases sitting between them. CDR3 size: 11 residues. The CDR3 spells CASSPQSGYTF. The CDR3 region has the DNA TGTGCCAGCAGCCCCCAGTCCGGCTACACCTTC.

In DNA, the CDR3 is TGCAGCGCTGGACAGGGGCGGTACACTGAAGCTTTCTTT. Protein product: CSAGQGRYTEAFF. The chain links TRBV29-1 to TRBJ1-1; TRBD1 matches at 9 bases. This CDR3 spans 13 amino acids. Losses at the gene ends were 7 bases for V and 3 bases for J; bases not matched to a gene: 6. Germline assignment: CDR1 SQVTM and CDR2 ANQGSEA.

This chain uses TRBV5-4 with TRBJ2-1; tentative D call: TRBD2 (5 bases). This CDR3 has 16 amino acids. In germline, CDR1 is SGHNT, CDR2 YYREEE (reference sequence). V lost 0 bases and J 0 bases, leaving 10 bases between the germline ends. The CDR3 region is CASSLGGGSSYNEQFF. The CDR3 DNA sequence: TGTGCCAGCAGCTTGGGAGGTGGGAGCTCCTACAATGAGCAGTTCTTC.

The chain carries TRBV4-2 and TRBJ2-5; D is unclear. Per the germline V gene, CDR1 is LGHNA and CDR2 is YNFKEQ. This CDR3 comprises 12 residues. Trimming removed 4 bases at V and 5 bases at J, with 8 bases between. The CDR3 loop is CASSPDSETQYF. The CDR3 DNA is TGTGCCAGCAGCCCCGACTCGGAGACCCAGTACTTC.

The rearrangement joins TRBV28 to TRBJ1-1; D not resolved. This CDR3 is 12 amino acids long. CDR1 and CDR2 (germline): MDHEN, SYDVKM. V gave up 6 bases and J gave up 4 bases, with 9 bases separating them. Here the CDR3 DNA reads TGTGCCAGCAGCCTAATAGCCACTGAAGCTTTCTTT. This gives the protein CASSLIATEAFF.

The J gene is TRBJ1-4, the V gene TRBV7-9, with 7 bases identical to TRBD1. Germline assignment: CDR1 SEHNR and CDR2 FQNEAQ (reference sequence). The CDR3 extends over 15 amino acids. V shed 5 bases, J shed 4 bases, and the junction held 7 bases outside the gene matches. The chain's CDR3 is CASSPQDRYNEKLFF. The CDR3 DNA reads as TGTGCCAGCAGCCCGCAGGACAGGTATAATGAAAAACTGTTTTTT.

The CDR3 here is CASSPCHRGTGGEKLFF. In DNA, the CDR3 is TGCGCCAGCAGCCCATGCCATCGCGGGACAGGAGGGGAAAAACTGTTTTTT. The rearrangement links TRBV23-1 to TRBJ1-4; TRBD1 matches at 8 bases. TRBV23-1 is placed among ORFs of uncertain function. This CDR3 contains 17 residues. Trimming took 6 bases from V and 8 from J; bases not matched to a gene: 17.

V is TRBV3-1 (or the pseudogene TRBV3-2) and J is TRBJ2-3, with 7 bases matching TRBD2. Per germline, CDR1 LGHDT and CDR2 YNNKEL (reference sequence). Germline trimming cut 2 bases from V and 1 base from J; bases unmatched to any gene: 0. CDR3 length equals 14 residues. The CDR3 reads CASSQTSGTDTQYF. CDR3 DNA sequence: TGTGCCAGCAGCCAAACTAGCGGCACAGATACGCAGTATTTT.

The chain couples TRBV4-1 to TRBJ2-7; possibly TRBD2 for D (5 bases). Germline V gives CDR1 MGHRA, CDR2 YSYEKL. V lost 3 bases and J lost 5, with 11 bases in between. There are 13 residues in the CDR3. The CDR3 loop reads CASSQKIGDEQYF. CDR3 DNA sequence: TGCGCCAGCAGCCAGAAAATCGGGGACGAGCAGTACTTC.

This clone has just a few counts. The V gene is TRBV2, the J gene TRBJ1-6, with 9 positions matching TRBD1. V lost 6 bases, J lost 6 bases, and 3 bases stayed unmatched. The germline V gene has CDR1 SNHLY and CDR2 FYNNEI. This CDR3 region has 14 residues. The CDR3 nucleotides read TGTGCCAGCAGCCTGACAGGGGGTAATTCACCCCTCCACTTT. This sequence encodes CASSLTGGNSPLHF.

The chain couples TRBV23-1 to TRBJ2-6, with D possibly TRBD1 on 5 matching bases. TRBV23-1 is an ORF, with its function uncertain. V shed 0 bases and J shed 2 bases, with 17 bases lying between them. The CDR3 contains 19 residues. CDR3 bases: TGCGCCAGCAGTCAATCCGACAGTCTCATCCCCGCTGGGGCCAACGTCCTGACTTTC. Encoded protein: CASSQSDSLIPAGANVLTF.

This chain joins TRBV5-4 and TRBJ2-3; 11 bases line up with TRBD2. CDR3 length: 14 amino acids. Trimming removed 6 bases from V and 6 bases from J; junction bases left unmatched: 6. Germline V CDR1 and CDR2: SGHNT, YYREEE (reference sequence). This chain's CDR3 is CASTLAGGQDTQYF. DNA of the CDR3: TGTGCCAGCACCTTAGCGGGGGGGCAGGATACGCAGTATTTT.

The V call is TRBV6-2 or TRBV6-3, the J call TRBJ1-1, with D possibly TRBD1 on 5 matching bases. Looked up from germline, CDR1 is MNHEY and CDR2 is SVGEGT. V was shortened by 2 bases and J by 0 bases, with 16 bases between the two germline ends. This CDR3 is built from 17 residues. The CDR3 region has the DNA TGTGCCAGCAGTTACCGTCCTCGGACAAGCATGAACACTGAAGCTTTCTTT. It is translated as CASSYRPRTSMNTEAFF.